Below, 14 T cell receptor beta chains from the same sample are listed, as sequenced in a study of response to subunit inactivated influenza vaccine. TCRdb passed the RT-PCR reads through MiXCR, listing each CDR3 protein once. Of approximately 160,000 distinct CDR3 sequences in the sample, about 10% were seen once. This sample comprised CD8+ T cells sorted from PBMCs, obtained around 25 months after vaccination. The receptors stem from a man aged 50 to 69 who received an inactivated influenza vaccine.

This clonotype was seen more than once but under ten times. This chain uses TRBV20-1 with TRBJ2-1; a weak D match, TRBD2 (5 bases). With 2 bases removed from V and 8 bases from J, the gap between germline ends came to 16 bases. Germline values: CDR1 DFQATT, CDR2 SNEGSKA (reference sequence). This CDR3 contains 14 residues. The CDR3 reads CSARLPGLRDEQFF. In DNA, the CDR3 is TGCAGTGCTAGACTCCCTGGACTGCGCGATGAGCAGTTCTTC.

This clonotype occurred a few times. The chain couples TRBV7-9 to TRBJ2-7; D unresolved. Germline V gives CDR1 SEHNR, CDR2 FQNEAQ (reference sequence). This CDR3 has 12 amino acids. V gave up 7 bases and J gave up 4 bases, with 11 bases separating them. The CDR3 region has the DNA TGTGCCAGCACCGTGTCGGTGTACGAGCAGTACTTC. This gives the protein CASTVSVYEQYF.

This clonotype appeared a few times. The chain links TRBV6-6 to TRBJ2-1, with D perhaps matching TRBD2 (6 bases). V shed 2 bases and J shed 6 bases, with 8 bases lying between them. The CDR3 sequence is 13 residues long. Looked up from germline, CDR1 is MNHNY and CDR2 is SVGAGI (reference sequence). For the CDR3, the DNA is TGTGCCAGCAGTTACACTAGCAGCAATGAGCAGTTCTTC. Protein sequence: CASSYTSSNEQFF.

V is TRBV20-1 and J is TRBJ1-5, with D hard to call. The CDR3 contains 15 residues. Trimming cost V 3 bases and J 3 bases, with 15 bases left between them. The germline CDR1 and CDR2 sequences are DFQATT and SNEGSKA (reference sequence). For the CDR3, the DNA is TGCAGTGCTAGTGGTGTGGCAGCCCACAATCAGCCCCAGCATTTT. Protein product: CSASGVAAHNQPQHF.

This clonotype appeared a few times. The V gene is TRBV20-1, the J gene TRBJ2-1, with TRBD2 matching 13 bases. This CDR3 is 14 amino acids long. Germline V gene data show CDR1 as DFQATT and CDR2 as SNEGSKA (reference sequence). V dropped 6 bases and J dropped 8; count of bases not matched to a gene: 7. CDR3 in DNA: TGCAGTGCCACACTGGGACTAGCGGGATATGAGCAGTTCTTC. Translating it yields CSATLGLAGYEQFF.

This clonotype was seen a handful of times. The J gene is TRBJ1-2, the V gene TRBV4-1; D unresolved. V was trimmed by 0 bases and J by 3 bases, leaving 8 bases between them. In germline, CDR1 is MGHRA, CDR2 YSYEKL. There are 14 residues in the CDR3. CDR3 DNA sequence: TGCGCCAGCAGCCAAGATTACACTTACTATGGCTACACCTTC. Translated, it gives CASSQDYTYYGYTF.

The chain couples TRBV28 to TRBJ2-7; tentative D call: TRBD2 (6 bases). Germline loops: CDR1 MDHEN, CDR2 SYDVKM. The CDR3 contains 15 residues. The V and J ends lost 6 bases and 1 base respectively, with 16 bases between them. The CDR3 nucleotides read TGTGCCAGCAGGGGTACAGAAGGAGGGTCCTACGAGCAGTACTTC. Translated: CASRGTEGGSYEQYF.

Many counts were recorded for this clonotype. The rearrangement uses TRBV29-1 and TRBJ2-3, with 8 bases that match TRBD2. This CDR3 is built from 13 residues. Germline CDR1 reads SQVTM; CDR2 reads ANQGSEA. J gave up 0 bases and V 7 bases, and 3 bases lay outside the gene matches. DNA for the CDR3: TGCAGCGCAAGACTAGCGAGCACAGATACGCAGTATTTT. This sequence encodes CSARLASTDTQYF.

The J gene is TRBJ1-5, the V gene TRBV2, with TRBD1 as a possible D gene (5 bases). The CDR3 is 16 residues long. With 3 bases removed from V and 5 bases from J, the gap between germline ends came to 17 bases. CDR1 SNHLY and CDR2 FYNNEI come from the germline V gene. CDR3 protein: CASSERGWLFYQPQHF. In DNA, the CDR3 is TGTGCCAGCAGTGAGAGGGGCTGGCTTTTCTATCAGCCCCAGCATTTT.

The chain is built from TRBV11-2 and TRBJ2-1, with 7 bases aligning to TRBD1. V was clipped by 5 bases and J by 8 bases; unmatched bases: 12. CDR1 is SGHAT and CDR2 is FQNNGV in the germline V gene. This CDR3 comprises 15 residues. The CDR3 loop reads CASSAAPRGIDEQFF. CDR3 sequence (DNA): TGTGCCAGCAGCGCAGCACCCAGGGGGATCGATGAGCAGTTCTTC.

This clonotype occurred many times. This CDR3 is CAWSLAYEQYF. As DNA, the CDR3 is TGTGCCTGGAGCCTTGCCTACGAGCAGTACTTC. The chain joins TRBV30 to TRBJ2-7; D not resolved. V was trimmed by 3 bases and J by 2 bases, leaving 5 bases between them. The CDR3 extends over 11 amino acids. The germline V gene has CDR1 GTSNPN and CDR2 SVGIG (reference sequence).

This clonotype was detected a few times. V gene TRBV12-3 or TRBV12-4 combines with J gene TRBJ1-5; D not resolved. V lost 8 bases and J 4 bases, leaving 15 bases between the germline ends. The CDR3 is 14 residues long. Written as DNA, the CDR3 is TGTGCCAGCGGACCGTCGGGCCTAAATCAGCCCCAGCATTTT. Its protein is CASGPSGLNQPQHF.

The rearrangement joins TRBV11-2 to TRBJ2-1, with 15 bases aligning to TRBD2. This CDR3 region has 17 residues. CDR1 and CDR2 from the germline V gene are SGHAT and FQNNGV. V gave up 5 bases and J gave up 5 bases; unmatched junction bases: 7. The CDR3 nucleotides are TGTGCCAGCAGCCCAGGGACTAGCGGGAGGCAACACAATGAGCAGTTCTTC. Amino acid sequence: CASSPGTSGRQHNEQFF.

This clonotype was recorded at least ten times. The chain links TRBV12-3 or TRBV12-4 to TRBJ2-7; tentatively, D is TRBD1 (5 bases). V lost 6 bases to trimming and J lost 4 bases, with 16 bases between them. The CDR3 totals 14 residues. The CDR3 DNA sequence: TGTGCCAGCAGATCCCTCGACAGATTATACGAGCAGTACTTC. Translating gives CASRSLDRLYEQYF.